What follows are 6 T cell receptor beta chains derived from one specimen sequenced in a study of blood T cell repertoires in COVID-19. Libraries were prepared by immunoSEQ multiplex PCR; TCRdb keeps only in-frame clonotypes and omits some of them. The sample comprises 300,000 or so clones, 70% to 90% of which are singletons, and about 7% rests with the top ten. The sample comprised peripheral blood. The receptors stem from a woman in her twenties or thirties who had recovered from COVID-19.

This chain connects TRBV19 to TRBJ1-6; perhaps TRBD1 as D (5 bases). The length of the CDR3 is 13 residues. Per germline, CDR1 LNHDA and CDR2 SQIVND (reference sequence). Trimming removed 9 bases at V and 7 bases at J, with 13 bases between. The CDR3 sequence: CASQDTFNSPLHF. CDR3 DNA: TGTGCCAGCCAGGACACCTTCAATTCACCCCTCCACTTT.

The J gene is TRBJ2-2, the V gene TRBV9, with 7 bases matching TRBD1. The CDR3 has 14 amino acids. Unmatched junction bases numbered 6, after V lost 4 bases and J lost 6 bases. CDR1 is SGDLS, CDR2 YYNGEE, per germline. DNA of the CDR3: TGTGCCAGCAGCCCCGGGACAGCGGCCGGGGAGCTGTTTTTT. Translation gives CASSPGTAAGELFF. Full variable domain (rest looked up from reference TRBV9 and TRBJ2-2): DSGVTQTPKHLITATGQRVTLRCSPRSGDLSVYWYQQSLDQGLQFLIQYYNGEERAKGNILERFSAQQFPDLHSELNLSSLELGDSALYFCASSPGTAAGELFFGEGSRLTVL.

The gene calls are TRBV7-3 and TRBJ2-4, with D possibly matching TRBD2 (6 bases). V lost 5 bases to trimming and J lost 3 bases, with 11 bases between them. CDR3 length: 14 residues. Per germline, CDR1 SGHTA and CDR2 FQGTGA. CDR3 in amino acids: CASSTGGGKNIQYF. The DNA of the CDR3 is TGTGCCAGCAGCACCGGGGGAGGCAAAAACATTCAGTACTTC. The full variable domain, its missing parts supplied by reference TRBV7-3 and TRBJ2-4, is GAGVSQTPSNKVTEKGKYVELRCDPISGHTALYWYRQSLGQGPEFLIYFQGTGAADDSGLPNDRFFAVRPEGSVSTLKIQRTERGDSAVYLCASSTGGGKNIQYFGAGTRLSVL.

This rearrangement joins TRBV15 to TRBJ1-1; TRBD1 agrees at 8 bases. With V trimmed by 5 bases and J by 4 bases, 6 bases remained unmatched. Looked up from germline, CDR1 is LNHNV and CDR2 is YYDKDF (reference sequence). This CDR3 is built from 14 residues. The CDR3 nucleotides read TGTGCCACCAGCCTTCGACAGGGGAGCACTGAAGCTTTCTTT. This translates into CATSLRQGSTEAFF.

In DNA, the CDR3 is TGTGCCACCAGTGATCCACGACTAGCGGGGGACATTTACAATGAGCAGTTCTTC. It yields the protein CATSDPRLAGDIYNEQFF. V gene TRBV24-1 combines with J gene TRBJ2-1; 12 bases align to TRBD2. Trimming removed 3 bases from V and 4 bases from J; junction bases left unmatched: 9. Germline loops: CDR1 KGHDR, CDR2 SFDVKD. The CDR3 sequence is 18 residues long.

The chain joins TRBV5-1 to TRBJ1-6; D unclear. The germline V gene has CDR1 SGHRS and CDR2 YFSETQ. The CDR3 loop spans 15 amino acids. With 0 bases removed from V and 8 bases from J, the gap between germline ends came to 12 bases. CDR3 nucleotides: TGCGCCAGCAGCTTGGATCCCGGGGAGGATTCACCCCTCCACTTT. Protein: CASSLDPGEDSPLHF.